The 29 T cell receptor beta chains listed next were all sequenced from one sample in a study of patients and donors after allogeneic stem cell transplantation. Using its own MiXCR run on the RT-PCR reads, TCRdb lists one record per CDR3 protein. The sample includes about a million distinct CDR3 sequences, more than 15% of them seen just once. Sequencing was carried out using blood, either unsorted or a sorted T cell fraction (not recorded which). These receptors all stem from a human donor who was either an allogeneic HSCT recipient or a stem cell or donor lymphocyte infusion donor (not recorded which). It is not recorded whose cells these are; they may come from a transplant donor.

This clonotype was detected ten times or more. The DNA of the CDR3 is TGTGCCAGCAGAGCCCAGGGGTCCCTCTACGAGCAGTACTTC. Amino acid sequence: CASRAQGSLYEQYF. V and J are TRBV6-1 and TRBJ2-7; tentatively, D is TRBD1 (6 bases). This CDR3 has 14 residues. Trimming left V 6 bases short and J 3 bases short, with 15 bases between. Germline V gene lookup returns CDR1 MNHNS and CDR2 SASEGT.

This clonotype came up many times. The CDR3 is CASSMGRLNTEAFF. CDR3 nucleotides: TGTGCCAGCAGTATGGGACGGCTGAACACTGAAGCTTTCTTT. V gene TRBV3-1 combines with J gene TRBJ1-1; TRBD1 might be the D (5 bases). The V gene's germline CDR1 is LGHDT and CDR2 YNNKEL (reference sequence). The CDR3 contains 14 residues. The V end lost 6 bases, the J end lost 0 bases, and 11 bases lay between the germline ends.

This clonotype was counted a few times. This chain uses TRBV24-1 with TRBJ2-1; 8 bases are a match to TRBD2. Trimming removed 4 bases from V and 8 bases from J; junction bases left unmatched: 12. In germline, CDR1 is KGHDR, CDR2 SFDVKD. This CDR3 region has 16 residues. The CDR3 region has the DNA TGTGCCACCAGTGACCCAAGCGGGAGAGAGTCCGATGAGCAGTTCTTC. Encoded protein: CATSDPSGRESDEQFF.

This clonotype was observed a handful of times. CDR3 nucleotide sequence: TGCGCCAGCAGCCCACCGGGACTAGCTAACGAGCAGTACTTC. The encoded protein is CASSPPGLANEQYF. The chain uses TRBV5-1 and TRBJ2-7, with 9 positions matching TRBD2. The V gene's germline CDR1 is SGHRS and CDR2 YFSETQ. With V trimmed by 4 bases and J by 5 bases, 7 bases remained unmatched. The CDR3 contains 14 residues.

The V gene is TRBV11-1, the J gene TRBJ2-7; no clear D. The V gene lost 2 bases and the J gene lost 3 bases, with 11 bases spanning the gap. The CDR3 has 14 residues. Per germline, CDR1 SGHAT and CDR2 FQDESV (reference sequence). CDR3 residues: CASSLSGSRYEQYF. In DNA form, the CDR3 reads TGTGCCAGCAGCTTATCCGGGTCTCGCTACGAGCAGTACTTC.

The V and J genes are TRBV6-1 and TRBJ1-2; D is perhaps TRBD1 (5 bases). The V gene's germline CDR1 is MNHNS and CDR2 SASEGT. Trimming left V 7 bases short and J 3 bases short, with 18 bases between. The CDR3 loop spans 15 amino acids. The CDR3 loop reads CASKFIGEGDYGYTF. Here the CDR3 DNA reads TGTGCCAGCAAATTCATTGGGGAAGGGGACTATGGCTACACCTTC.

The rearrangement joins TRBV6-2 or TRBV6-3 to TRBJ2-3, with D possibly matching TRBD2 (5 bases). V lost 2 bases to trimming and J lost 0 bases, with 12 bases between them. The CDR3 contains 16 residues. Germline CDR1 MNHEY, CDR2 SVGEGT. The CDR3 protein is CASSYPTGTSTDTQYF. The CDR3 region has the DNA TGTGCCAGCAGTTACCCCACGGGAACTAGCACAGATACGCAGTATTTT.

The gene calls are TRBV20-1 and TRBJ1-2; D may be TRBD1 (5 bases). Germline V gene lookup returns CDR1 DFQATT and CDR2 SNEGSKA (reference sequence). CDR3 length: 11 residues. The ends were cut back, 4 bases at V and 13 bases at J, with 16 bases in the middle. The CDR3 reads CSAIGADLRTF. The CDR3 coding sequence is TGCAGTGCTATCGGGGCAGACCTACGCACCTTC.

CDR3 in DNA: TGTGCCAGCAGTTTTAGGAGGACAGGGCCCCACGAGCAGTACTTC. Translated: CASSFRRTGPHEQYF. The chain recombines TRBV13 with TRBJ2-7, with 8 nucleotides matching TRBD1. Germline V gene data show CDR1 as PRHDT and CDR2 as FYEKMQ (reference sequence). Trimming cost V 6 bases and J 5 bases; bases outside gene matches: 12. The CDR3 is 15 residues long.

The chain combines TRBV13 with TRBJ1-6, with D hard to call. The CDR3 runs 12 residues. Trimming removed 5 bases at V and 6 bases at J, with 5 bases between. Per germline, CDR1 PRHDT and CDR2 FYEKMQ (reference sequence). The CDR3 reads CASSPANSPLHF. CDR3 bases: TGTGCCAGCAGCCCGGCTAATTCACCCCTCCACTTT. The whole variable domain, filled in from reference TRBV13 and TRBJ1-6, reads AAGVIQSPRHLIKEKRETATLKCYPIPRHDTVYWYQQGPGQDPQFLISFYEKMQSDKGSIPDRFSAQQFSDYHSELNMSSLELGDSALYFCASSPANSPLHFGNGTRLTVT.

V is TRBV6-1 and J is TRBJ2-5; tentatively, D is TRBD2 (5 bases). The CDR3 consists of 13 residues. The V end was cut by 2 bases, the J end by 5 bases, with 9 bases between. The germline gives CDR1 MNHNS, CDR2 SASEGT. CDR3 in amino acids: CASSENRGETQYF. In nucleotides, the CDR3 is TGTGCCAGCAGTGAAAATAGAGGGGAGACCCAGTACTTC.

This clonotype was seen only a few times. The chain employs TRBV4-3 and TRBJ1-1, with 8 bases lining up with TRBD1. CDR1 and CDR2 (germline): LGHNA, YSLEER. With 0 bases clipped from V and 4 bases from J, the junction kept 4 bases outside the gene matches. The CDR3 totals 15 residues. The CDR3 region has the DNA TGCGCCAGCAGCCAAGATAGCAGGGGGCTCACTGAAGCTTTCTTT. Translating gives CASSQDSRGLTEAFF.

J is TRBJ1-2 and V is TRBV7-2, with D perhaps TRBD1 (5 bases). Trimming removed 1 base from V and 4 bases from J, with 16 bases in between. Germline CDR1 is SGHTA and CDR2 is FQGNSA. The CDR3 loop spans 16 amino acids. CDR3 sequence reads: CASSLDPRGQSYGYTF. For the CDR3, the DNA is TGTGCCAGCAGCTTAGACCCAAGAGGACAAAGCTATGGCTACACCTTC.

This clonotype was seen more than once but under ten times. The CDR3 sequence: CSARDEARGRGNEQFF. In DNA form, the CDR3 reads TGCAGTGCTAGAGATGAGGCCAGGGGGCGAGGAAATGAGCAGTTCTTC. V is TRBV20-1 and J is TRBJ2-1, with 8 bases fitting TRBD1. Germline V gene lookup returns CDR1 DFQATT and CDR2 SNEGSKA (reference sequence). The junction had 11 bases not matched to a gene; V was cut back by 0 bases and J by 7 bases. This CDR3 has 16 residues.

This chain joins TRBV29-1 and TRBJ2-1, with unresolved D. Trimming pared 1 base from V and 2 bases from J, leaving 12 bases between. CDR1 is SQVTM, CDR2 ANQGSEA, per germline. This CDR3 contains 15 residues. CDR3 sequence (DNA): TGCAGCGTTGAAGTCACGGACCTGACCTACAATGAGCAGTTCTTC. The encoded protein is CSVEVTDLTYNEQFF.

This clonotype was counted only a few times. V gene TRBV4-2 combines with J gene TRBJ1-2; 8 positions agree with TRBD1. Looked up from germline, CDR1 is LGHNA and CDR2 is YNFKEQ. The ends lost 0 bases at V and 3 bases at J; junction bases unmatched: 6. This CDR3 contains 16 residues. The CDR3 sequence is CASSQDNSGGDYGYTF. The DNA of the CDR3 is TGTGCCAGCAGCCAAGATAATTCAGGGGGCGACTATGGCTACACCTTC.

This clonotype was counted between two and nine times. This sequence joins TRBV5-1 and TRBJ1-3, with D perhaps TRBD1 (5 bases). CDR1 SGHRS and CDR2 YFSETQ come from the germline V gene. The length of the CDR3 is 15 residues. V was cut by 3 bases and J by 0 bases, with 10 bases left in between. In nucleotides, the CDR3 is TGCGCCAGCAGCTACGGGACCCCCTCTGGAAACACCATATATTTT. This translates into CASSYGTPSGNTIYF.

V gene TRBV5-6 combines with J gene TRBJ2-7; D is unclear. Germline values: CDR1 SGHDT, CDR2 YYEEEE. This CDR3 has 14 amino acids. V dropped 1 base and J dropped 5 bases, with 13 bases sitting between them. The CDR3 DNA is TGTGCCAGCAGCTTGTACGTCAATCAGGACGAGCAGTACTTC. Amino acids: CASSLYVNQDEQYF.

The chain uses TRBV20-1 and TRBJ1-5; the match to TRBD1 covers 9 bases. The length of the CDR3 is 16 residues. Germline V gene sequence: CDR1 DFQATT, CDR2 SNEGSKA (reference sequence). The trim removed 1 base at V and 3 bases at J, leaving 7 bases unmatched. CDR3 coding DNA: TGCAGTGCTAGAGCTTGGAGGACAGGGGTCAATCAGCCCCAGCATTTT. Protein product: CSARAWRTGVNQPQHF.

The genes are TRBV30 and TRBJ2-5, with D possibly being TRBD1 or TRBD2 (5 bases each). V gave up 3 bases and J gave up 4 bases, with 9 bases separating them. CDR3 length equals 12 residues. Looked up from germline, CDR1 is GTSNPN and CDR2 is SVGIG (reference sequence). The DNA for the CDR3 is TGTGCCTGGAGGACCGGGGCAGAGACCCAGTACTTC. Its protein is CAWRTGAETQYF.

The V and J genes are TRBV28 and TRBJ2-1; tentatively, D is TRBD2 (5 bases). Deletions cut 4 bases from V and 3 bases from J, with 13 bases between. The germline CDR1 and CDR2 sequences are MDHEN and SYDVKM. The CDR3 spans 15 residues. DNA for the CDR3: TGTGCCAGCAGTTACCCTAGCAGAGTCTACAATGAGCAGTTCTTC. The encoded protein is CASSYPSRVYNEQFF.

This clonotype appeared many times. The rearrangement joins TRBV7-9 to TRBJ2-7, with D hard to call. CDR3 length equals 15 residues. The germline CDR1 and CDR2 sequences are SEHNR and FQNEAQ (reference sequence). Trimming took off 0 bases at V and 2 bases at J, with 11 bases between the two ends. The DNA of the CDR3 is TGTGCCAGCAGCTTAGCCGAGACACATACCTACGAGCAGTACTTC. Translation gives CASSLAETHTYEQYF.

This clonotype has ten or more counts. This chain uses TRBV7-2 with TRBJ2-1, with unresolved D. Germline assignment: CDR1 SGHTA and CDR2 FQGNSA. This CDR3 contains 11 residues. Trimming took 5 bases from V and 10 from J, leaving 9 bases between them. This chain's CDR3 is CASSPGREQFF. The CDR3 nucleotides read TGTGCCAGCAGCCCCGGTAGGGAGCAGTTCTTC. The entire variable domain, with the rest obtained from reference TRBV7-2 and TRBJ2-1, is as follows: GAGVSQSPSNKVTEKGKDVELRCDPISGHTALYWYRQSLGQGLEFLIYFQGNSAPDKSGLPSDRFSAERTGGSVSTLTIQRTQQEDSAVYLCASSPGREQFFGPGTRLTVL.

This chain uses TRBV15 with TRBJ2-7, with a tentative D call TRBD2 (6 bases). Germline lookup yields CDR1 LNHNV and CDR2 YYDKDF (reference sequence). The CDR3 spans 16 residues. V was pared by 0 bases and J by 6 bases, with 18 bases between. CDR3 DNA: TGTGCCACCAGCAGAGAGAACCCATGGCAGGAGGGCGAGCAGTACTTC. Translated: CATSRENPWQEGEQYF. Filled out from reference TRBV15 and TRBJ2-7, the complete variable domain reads DAMVIQNPRYQVTQFGKPVTLSCSQTLNHNVMYWYQQKSSQAPKLLFHYYDKDFNNEADTPDNFQSRRPNTSFCFLDIRSPGLGDTAMYLCATSRENPWQEGEQYFGPGTRLTVT.

The DNA of the CDR3 is TGTGCCAGCAGCTGGGGGGCAGGACAGGGAACCTACGAGCAGTACTTC. It codes for CASSWGAGQGTYEQYF. The chain couples TRBV7-2 to TRBJ2-7; 8 nucleotides match TRBD1. V shed 4 bases and J 2 bases; nucleotides not matched to a gene: 10. The CDR3 spans 16 residues. CDR1 is SGHTA, CDR2 FQGNSA, per germline.

The sample holds a few counts of this clonotype. The rearrangement links TRBV9 to TRBJ1-1; D not resolved. Germline loops: CDR1 SGDLS, CDR2 YYNGEE. V lost 0 bases to trimming and J lost 2 bases, with 8 bases between them. The CDR3 has 14 amino acids. DNA of the CDR3: TGTGCCAGCAGCGTAGCCGGCCTTAACACTGAAGCTTTCTTT. It yields the protein CASSVAGLNTEAFF.

This clonotype occurred many times. The chain couples TRBV5-1 to TRBJ2-5; D tentatively reads TRBD1 or TRBD2 (5 bases each). This CDR3 comprises 13 residues. V was cut by 4 bases and J by 4 bases, with 11 bases left in between. Germline CDR1 and CDR2: SGHRS and YFSETQ. The CDR3 reads CASSPRGGETQYF. CDR3 bases: TGCGCCAGCAGCCCACGGGGCGGAGAGACCCAGTACTTC. The full variable domain, completed using reference TRBV5-1 and TRBJ2-5, is KAGVTQTPRYLIKTRGQQVTLSCSPISGHRSVSWYQQTPGQGLQFLFEYFSETQRNKGNFPGRFSGRQFSNSRSEMNVSTLELGDSALYLCASSPRGGETQYFGPGTRLLVL.

This clonotype showed up just a few times. V usage is TRBV7-2 and J usage is TRBJ2-7; 8 nucleotides line up with TRBD2. This CDR3 contains 13 residues. Germline trimming cut 11 bases from V and 2 bases from J; bases unmatched to any gene: 8. The V gene's germline CDR1 is SGHTA and CDR2 FQGNSA. The CDR3 spells CASRGGLTYEQYF. The CDR3, as DNA: TGTGCCTCCCGGGGGGGACTGACCTACGAGCAGTACTTC.

The chain carries TRBV7-2 and TRBJ2-3; tentatively, D is TRBD1 (5 bases). Germline values: CDR1 SGHTA, CDR2 FQGNSA. The CDR3 spans 14 residues. V was pared by 2 bases and J by 4 bases, with 10 bases between. CDR3: CASSLSNRPDTQYF. In DNA, the CDR3 is TGTGCCAGCAGCTTAAGTAACAGGCCAGATACGCAGTATTTT.